The sequence of this TCR beta chain was determined in a study of control samples from healthy donors and cancer patients. Measured with immunoSEQ multiplex PCR; TCRdb has only the in-frame clones, and not every one. The sample shows 110,000 or so clones, around four fifths of them seen only once. Per the germline V gene, CDR1 is SGHVS and CDR2 is FNYEAQ. CDR3 size: 13 residues. The germline V and J ends were trimmed by 3 bases and 8 bases, with 13 bases remaining between them. Sequencing input: blood. The V call is TRBV7-6, the J call TRBJ1-1; TRBD1 might be the D (6 bases). This receptor was identified in a man between 18 and 29 years old in good health. DNA of the CDR3: TGTGCCAGCAGCTTGGGCGGGACATTAGAAGCTTTCTTT. It specifies CASSLGGTLEAFF. Together with reference TRBV7-6 and TRBJ1-1, the CDR3 gives the full variable domain: GAGVSQSPRYKVTKRGQDVALRCDPISGHVSLYWYRQALGQGPEFLTYFNYEAQQDKSGLPNDRFSAERPEGSISTLTIQRTEQRDSAMYRCASSLGGTLEAFFGQGTRLTVV.